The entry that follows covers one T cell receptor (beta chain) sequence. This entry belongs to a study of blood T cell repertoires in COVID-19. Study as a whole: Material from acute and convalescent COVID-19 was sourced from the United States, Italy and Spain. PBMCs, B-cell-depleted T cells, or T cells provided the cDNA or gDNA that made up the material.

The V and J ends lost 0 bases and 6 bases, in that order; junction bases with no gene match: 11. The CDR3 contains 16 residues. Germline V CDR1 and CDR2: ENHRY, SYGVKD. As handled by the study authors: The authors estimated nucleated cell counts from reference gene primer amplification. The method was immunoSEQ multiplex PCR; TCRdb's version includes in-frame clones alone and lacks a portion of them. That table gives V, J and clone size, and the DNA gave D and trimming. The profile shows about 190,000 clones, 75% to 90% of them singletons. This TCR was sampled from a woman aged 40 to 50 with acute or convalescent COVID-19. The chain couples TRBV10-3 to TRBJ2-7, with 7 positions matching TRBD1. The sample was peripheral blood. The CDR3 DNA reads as TGTGCCATCAGTGAGTCTCGGGGCAGGGGGTCGATCGAGCAGTACTTC. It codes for CAISESRGRGSIEQYF.